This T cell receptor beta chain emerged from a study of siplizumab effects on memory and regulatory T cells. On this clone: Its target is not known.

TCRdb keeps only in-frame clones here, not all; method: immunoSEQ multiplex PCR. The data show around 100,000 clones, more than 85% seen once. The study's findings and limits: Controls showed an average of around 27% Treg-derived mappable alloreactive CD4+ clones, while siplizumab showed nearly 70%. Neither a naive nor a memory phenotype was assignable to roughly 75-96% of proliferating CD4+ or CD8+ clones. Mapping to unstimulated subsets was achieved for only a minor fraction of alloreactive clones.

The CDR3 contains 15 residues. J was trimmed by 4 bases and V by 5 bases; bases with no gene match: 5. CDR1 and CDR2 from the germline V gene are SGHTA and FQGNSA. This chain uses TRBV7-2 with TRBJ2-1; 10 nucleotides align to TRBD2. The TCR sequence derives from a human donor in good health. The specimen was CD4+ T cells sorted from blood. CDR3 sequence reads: CASSLSGGAYNEQFF. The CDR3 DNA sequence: TGTGCCAGCAGCCTGAGCGGGGGGGCGTACAATGAGCAGTTCTTC.